A selection of T cell receptor beta chains follows, all from one sample in a study of shared clonotypes between healthy human individuals. Sequencing used immunoSEQ multiplex PCR; TCRdb keeps in-frame clones, though not all of them. The sample has approximately 1.9 million clones, about 94% seen once; the top ten hold 1.5% to 2%. Sequencing used naive CD8+ T cells from PBMCs. The receptors shown here come from a man aged 18-30 years in good health. Some clones in this sample may be carry-over from other donors' samples. The CDR3 runs from the conserved cysteine through the conserved F or W. D genes are given only for firm matches. Size tells how often a clone was seen (once, few, many) or the class of an expanded clone, and some rows leave it out.

>NA|NA|TRBJ1-1|TRBV7-9
CASTSGAKTEAFF
TGTGCCAGCACCTCCGGGGCCAAGACTGAAGCTTTCTTT
>NA|NA|TRBJ1-2|TRBV4-1
CASSQVGSSGVYGYTF
TGCGCCAGCAGCCAAGTGGGGTCATCAGGGGTCTATGGCTACACCTTC
>NA|TRBD1|TRBJ1-1|TRBV10-2
CASSEYRGTEAFF
TGCGCCAGCAGTGAGTACAGGGGGACTGAAGCTTTCTTT
>NA|TRBD2|TRBJ2-3|TRBV7-9
CASSSTSGAWDTQYF
TGTGCCAGCAGCTCTACTAGCGGGGCCTGGGATACGCAGTATTTT
>NA|NA|TRBJ2-7|TRBV7-9
CASSSAATSVEQYF
TGTGCCAGCAGCTCCGCCGCCACTAGTGTCGAGCAGTACTTC
>NA|NA|TRBJ1-2|TRBV9
CASSEGGRDYGYTF
TGTGCCAGCAGCGAGGGTGGTAGGGATTATGGCTACACCTTC
>NA|TRBD1|TRBJ1-1|TRBV5-1
CASRAGQGVFMNTEAFF
TGCGCCAGCAGGGCCGGACAGGGCGTTTTTATGAACACTGAAGCTTTCTTT
>NA|NA|TRBJ1-1|TRBV4-2
CASSQEWGQMNTEAFF
TGTGCCAGCAGCCAAGAATGGGGCCAGATGAACACTGAAGCTTTCTTT
>NA|NA|TRBJ1-1|TRBV19
CASSIRQGAPRAEAFF
TGTGCCAGTAGTATCAGGCAGGGCGCCCCCAGGGCTGAAGCTTTCTTT
>NA|TRBD2|TRBJ2-1|TRBV23-1
CASSQYGPSGLAGYKLPNEQFF
TGCGCCAGCAGTCAATACGGGCCGTCTGGGCTAGCGGGATATAAACTACCCAATGAGCAGTTCTTC
>NA|NA|TRBJ2-2|TRBV28
CASSLIGVNTGELFF
TGTGCCAGCAGTTTAATTGGGGTTAACACCGGGGAGCTGTTTTTT
>NA|TRBD1|TRBJ1-2|TRBV9
CASSVDRDRGRWGYGYTF
TGTGCCAGCAGCGTAGACCGGGACAGGGGGCGGTGGGGCTATGGCTACACCTTC
>NA|TRBD1|TRBJ2-3|TRBV6-1
CASSERQGVRSEAPDTQYF
TGTGCCAGCAGTGAGAGACAGGGGGTCCGGTCGGAGGCCCCAGATACGCAGTATTTT
>once|NA|TRBJ1-5|TRBV30
CAWSVRWGVHQPQHF
TGTGCCTGGAGTGTACGGTGGGGGGTGCATCAGCCCCAGCATTTT
>NA|TRBD2|TRBJ2-1|TRBV15
CATSRDPSGRDEQFF
TGTGCCACCAGCAGAGATCCTAGCGGGAGGGATGAGCAGTTCTTC
>few|TRBD1|TRBJ1-4|TRBV9
CASNRDSGEKLFF
TGTGCCAGCAACCGGGACAGTGGGGAAAAACTGTTTTTT
>NA|NA|TRBJ1-2|TRBV4-1
CASSQDWPNYGYTF
TGCGCCAGCAGCCAAGATTGGCCAAACTATGGCTACACCTTC
>NA|NA|TRBJ2-3|TRBV10-3
CAISDAADSTDTQYF
TGTGCCATCAGTGATGCGGCGGATAGCACAGATACGCAGTATTTT
>NA|TRBD1|TRBJ2-5|TRBV25-1
CASRRRQGARETQYF
TGTGCCAGCAGGAGACGACAGGGGGCGCGGGAGACCCAGTACTTC
>NA|TRBD1|TRBJ1-1|TRBV6-1
CASSAQPSTGGGNTEAFF
TGTGCCAGCAGTGCCCAACCGAGCACAGGGGGCGGGAATACTGAAGCTTTCTTT
>NA|NA|TRBJ2-1|TRBV5-6
CASSLGDRVYNEQFF
TGTGCCAGCAGCTTGGGTGACAGAGTCTACAATGAGCAGTTCTTC
>NA|TRBD2|TRBJ2-2|TRBV2
CASSDRFASGIGELFF
TGTGCCAGCAGTGACCGGTTCGCTAGCGGGATCGGGGAGCTGTTTTTT
>once|NA|TRBJ2-7|TRBV11-2
CASSSPHTRGTYEQYF
TGTGCCAGCAGCTCCCCCCACACTAGGGGGACCTACGAGCAGTACTTC
>NA|TRBD2|TRBJ2-1|TRBV5-4
CASSSTGTRYSEQFF
TGTGCCAGCAGCTCAACCGGGACTAGATATAGTGAGCAGTTCTTC
>NA|TRBD2|TRBJ2-1|TRBV7-6
CASSLGGGRAGYNEQFF
TGTGCCAGCAGCTTAGGAGGCGGGAGGGCCGGGTACAATGAGCAGTTCTTC
>once|TRBD2|TRBJ2-1|TRBV9
CASTGAGAPGGYNEQFF
TGTGCCAGCACCGGAGCGGGAGCCCCAGGTGGCTACAATGAGCAGTTCTTC
>NA|TRBD2|TRBJ2-1|TRBV7-9
CASSPWIGEGNEQFF
TGTGCCAGCAGCCCGTGGATCGGGGAGGGCAATGAGCAGTTCTTC
>NA|NA|TRBJ1-2|TRBV19
CASSPDPGPGLYGYTF
TGTGCCAGTAGTCCGGACCCTGGGCCAGGGCTCTATGGCTACACCTTC
>NA|TRBD2|TRBJ2-1|TRBV5-1
CASSPGGLAGGPLLSDEQFF
TGCGCCAGCAGCCCGGGGGGACTAGCGGGAGGGCCTCTTCTCTCCGATGAGCAGTTCTTC
>NA|NA|TRBJ1-1|TRBV7-9
CASRPVQGNTEAFF
TGTGCCAGCAGACCTGTACAGGGGAACACTGAAGCTTTCTTT
>NA|NA|TRBJ2-6|TRBV6-5
CASSYSRAPGANVLTF
TGTGCCAGCAGTTACTCTAGGGCACCTGGGGCCAACGTCCTGACTTTC
>NA|TRBD1|TRBJ2-2|TRBV9
CASSPSDRGIAGELFF
TGTGCCAGCAGCCCATCCGACAGGGGAATCGCCGGGGAGCTGTTTTTT
>once|NA|TRBJ2-1|TRBV4-3
CASSQDLNREGNNEQFF
TGCGCCAGCAGCCAAGATTTAAATCGGGAAGGAAACAATGAGCAGTTCTTC
>NA|NA|TRBJ2-1|TRBV6-1
CASFGGYSYNEQFF
TGTGCCAGCTTTGGGGGGTACTCCTACAATGAGCAGTTCTTC
>NA|NA|TRBJ2-1|TRBV4-1
CASSRSGAGNEQFF
TGCGCCAGCAGCCGGTCGGGTGCCGGCAATGAGCAGTTCTTC
>NA|NA|TRBJ1-1|TRBV5-6
CASNNIERVGTEAFF
TGTGCCAGCAACAATATAGAACGGGTAGGGACTGAAGCTTTCTTT
>NA|NA|TRBJ2-5|TRBV5-4
CASSLSGTLAQYF
TGTGCCAGCAGCTTGTCTGGGACTTTGGCCCAGTACTTC
>NA|NA|TRBJ2-7|TRBV2
CASRLRQSYEQYF
TGTGCCAGCCGCCTCCGACAGTCCTACGAGCAGTACTTC
>NA|NA|TRBJ2-4|TRBV27
CASPNRVSIQYF
TGTGCCAGCCCAAACAGGGTCAGCATTCAGTACTTC
>once|TRBD1|TRBJ1-4|TRBV28
CASSFRETGGEKLFF
TGTGCCAGCAGTTTTAGGGAGACAGGGGGTGAAAAACTGTTTTTT
>NA|TRBD2|TRBJ2-1|TRBV7-8
CASSQGLAGFNEQFF
TGTGCCAGCAGTCAAGGACTAGCGGGATTTAATGAGCAGTTCTTC
>NA|TRBD2|TRBJ2-4|TRBV28
CASSNLAGGGDIQYF
TGTGCCAGCAGCAACTTAGCGGGAGGTGGGGACATTCAGTACTTC
>NA|NA|TRBJ2-1|TRBV27
CASSLIAPSNEQFF
TGTGCCAGCAGTTTAATAGCACCCTCCAATGAGCAGTTCTTC
>NA|TRBD1|TRBJ1-1|TRBV13
CASSFRTGGMNTEAFF
TGTGCCAGCAGCTTTCGGACAGGAGGTATGAACACTGAAGCTTTCTTT
>NA|TRBD2|TRBJ2-1|TRBV29-1
CSVEALAGGVYNEQFF
TGCAGCGTTGAAGCCCTAGCGGGAGGAGTCTACAATGAGCAGTTCTTC
>NA|NA|TRBJ1-1|TRBV19
CASSTRATGNTEAFF
TGTGCCAGTAGTACTCGGGCCACAGGGAACACTGAAGCTTTCTTT
>NA|NA|TRBJ2-6|TRBV6-1
CASSETLTVLPISGANVLTF
TGTGCCAGCAGTGAAACGTTGACAGTACTCCCTATCTCTGGGGCCAACGTCCTGACTTTC
>NA|TRBD1|TRBJ2-6|TRBV9
CASSYARDRAPPGANVLTF
TGTGCCAGCAGCTACGCTCGGGACAGGGCACCCCCTGGGGCCAACGTCCTGACTTTC
>NA|NA|TRBJ2-7|TRBV28
CASSLDSARTADEQYF
TGTGCCAGCAGTTTAGATTCAGCTAGAACAGCCGACGAGCAGTACTTC
>NA|TRBD2|TRBJ2-5|TRBV6-5
CASSLLAQRETQYF
TGTGCCAGCAGTCTACTAGCGCAGCGAGAGACCCAGTACTTC
>once|NA|TRBJ1-5|TRBV19
CASSPLGNQPQHF
TGTGCCAGTAGTCCCTTAGGCAATCAGCCCCAGCATTTT
>NA|TRBD2|TRBJ2-7|TRBV11-2
CASSLGPLLAGVYEQYF
TGTGCCAGCAGCTTAGGGCCGTTGCTAGCGGGAGTCTACGAGCAGTACTTC
>NA|NA|TRBJ1-2|TRBV5-5
CASSLGLTNYGYTF
TGTGCCAGCAGCTTGGGCCTGACTAACTATGGCTACACCTTC
>NA|TRBD1|TRBJ2-7|TRBV18
CASSPLFRQGKAYEQYF
TGTGCCAGCTCACCACTATTCAGACAGGGAAAGGCCTACGAGCAGTACTTC
>NA|NA|TRBJ1-2|TRBV5-8
CASSKIIGGRGRGYTF
TGTGCCAGCAGCAAAATAATAGGGGGTCGCGGGAGAGGCTACACCTTC